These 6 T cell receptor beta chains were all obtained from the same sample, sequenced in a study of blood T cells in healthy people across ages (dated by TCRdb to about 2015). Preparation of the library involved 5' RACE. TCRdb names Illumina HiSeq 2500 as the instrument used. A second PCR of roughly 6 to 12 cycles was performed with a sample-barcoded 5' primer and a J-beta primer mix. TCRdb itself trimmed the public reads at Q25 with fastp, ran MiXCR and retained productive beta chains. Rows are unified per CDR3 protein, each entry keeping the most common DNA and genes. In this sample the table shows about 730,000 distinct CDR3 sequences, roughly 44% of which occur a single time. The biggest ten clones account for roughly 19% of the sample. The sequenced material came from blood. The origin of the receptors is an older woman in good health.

For the CDR3, the DNA is TGTGCCAGCAGTGAAGTCCTAGCGGGACCCCAAGAGACCCAGTACTTC. Translated: CASSEVLAGPQETQYF. This rearrangement joins TRBV6-1 to TRBJ2-5; the match to TRBD2 covers 9 bases. There are 16 residues in the CDR3. From germline, CDR1 is MNHNS and CDR2 SASEGT. V trimming: 1 base; J trimming: 1 base; junction bases outside the gene matches: 4.

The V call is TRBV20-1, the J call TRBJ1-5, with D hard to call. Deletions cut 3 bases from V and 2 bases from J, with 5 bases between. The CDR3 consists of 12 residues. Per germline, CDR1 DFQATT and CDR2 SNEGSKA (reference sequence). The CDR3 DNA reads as TGCAGTGCTAGGAGGCGCAATCAGCCCCAGCATTTT. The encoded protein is CSARRRNQPQHF.

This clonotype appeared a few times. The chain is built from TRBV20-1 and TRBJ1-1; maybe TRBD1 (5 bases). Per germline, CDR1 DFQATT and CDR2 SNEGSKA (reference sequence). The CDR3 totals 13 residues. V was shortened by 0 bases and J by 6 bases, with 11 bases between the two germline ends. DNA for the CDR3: TGCAGTGCTAGAGATCACGGGGACCCTGAAGCTTTCTTT. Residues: CSARDHGDPEAFF.

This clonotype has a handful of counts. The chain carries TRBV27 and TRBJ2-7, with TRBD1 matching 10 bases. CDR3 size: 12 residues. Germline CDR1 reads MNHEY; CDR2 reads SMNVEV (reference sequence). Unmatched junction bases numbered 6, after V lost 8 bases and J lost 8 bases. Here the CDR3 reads CASSGTGEKQYF. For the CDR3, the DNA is TGTGCCAGCTCCGGGACAGGGGAAAAGCAGTACTTC.

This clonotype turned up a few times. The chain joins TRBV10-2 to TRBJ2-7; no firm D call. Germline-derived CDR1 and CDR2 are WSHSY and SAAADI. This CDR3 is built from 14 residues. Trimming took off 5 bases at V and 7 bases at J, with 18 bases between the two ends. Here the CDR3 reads CASSSFWVTREQYF. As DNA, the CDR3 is TGCGCCAGCAGTTCATTTTGGGTGACGAGGGAGCAGTACTTC.

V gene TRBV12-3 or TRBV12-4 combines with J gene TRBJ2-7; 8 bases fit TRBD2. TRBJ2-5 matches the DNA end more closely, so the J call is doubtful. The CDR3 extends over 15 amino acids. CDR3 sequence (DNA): TGTGCCAGCAGCGAACTACTAGCGGAAGGAGAGACCCAGTACTTC. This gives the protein CASSELLAEGETQYF.